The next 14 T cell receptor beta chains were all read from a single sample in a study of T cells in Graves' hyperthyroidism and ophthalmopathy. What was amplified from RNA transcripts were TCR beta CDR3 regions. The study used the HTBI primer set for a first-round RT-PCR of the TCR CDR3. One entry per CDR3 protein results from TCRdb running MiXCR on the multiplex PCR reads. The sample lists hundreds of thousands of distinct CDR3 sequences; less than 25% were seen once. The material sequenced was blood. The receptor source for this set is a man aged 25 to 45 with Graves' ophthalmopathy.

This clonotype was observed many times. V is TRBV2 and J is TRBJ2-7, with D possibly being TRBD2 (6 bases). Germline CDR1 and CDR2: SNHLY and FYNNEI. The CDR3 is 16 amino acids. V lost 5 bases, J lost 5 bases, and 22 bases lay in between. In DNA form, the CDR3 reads TGTGCCAGCAGTACCTCCGGCGGGACTCCCTGGGACGAGCAGTACTTC. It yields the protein CASSTSGGTPWDEQYF.

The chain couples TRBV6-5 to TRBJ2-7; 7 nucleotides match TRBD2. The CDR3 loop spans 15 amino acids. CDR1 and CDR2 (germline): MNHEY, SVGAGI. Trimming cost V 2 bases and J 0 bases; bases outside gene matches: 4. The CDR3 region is CASSYGGSPSYEQYF. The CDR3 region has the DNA TGTGCCAGCAGTTACGGCGGGAGTCCCTCCTACGAGCAGTACTTC.

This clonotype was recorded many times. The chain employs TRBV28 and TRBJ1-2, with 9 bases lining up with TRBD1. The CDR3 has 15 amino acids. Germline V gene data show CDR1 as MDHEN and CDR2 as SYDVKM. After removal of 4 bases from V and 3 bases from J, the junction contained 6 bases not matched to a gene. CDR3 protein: CASSSTGGSDYGYTF. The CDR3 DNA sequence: TGTGCCAGCAGTTCAACAGGGGGCTCTGACTATGGCTACACCTTC.

The CDR3 reads CASSPLAGGDEQFF. CDR3 sequence (DNA): TGCGCCAGCAGCCCCCTCGCAGGAGGCGATGAGCAGTTCTTC. The chain has TRBV4-3 and TRBJ2-1, with a tentative D call TRBD2 (5 bases). This CDR3 has 14 amino acids. In germline, CDR1 is LGHNA, CDR2 YSLEER. Trimming took off 4 bases at V and 8 bases at J, with 15 bases between the two ends.

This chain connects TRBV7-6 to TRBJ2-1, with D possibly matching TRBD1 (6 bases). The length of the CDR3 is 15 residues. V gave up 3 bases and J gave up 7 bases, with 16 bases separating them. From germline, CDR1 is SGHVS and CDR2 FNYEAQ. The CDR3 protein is CASSFGTPRGNEQFF. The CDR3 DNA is TGTGCCAGCAGCTTCGGGACACCAAGAGGGAATGAGCAGTTCTTC.

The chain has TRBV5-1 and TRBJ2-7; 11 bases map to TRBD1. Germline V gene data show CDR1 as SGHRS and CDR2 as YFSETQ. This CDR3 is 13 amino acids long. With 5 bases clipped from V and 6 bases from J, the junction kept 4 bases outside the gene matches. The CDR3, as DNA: TGCGCCAGCAGAGGGACAGGGGGAGTCGAGCAGTACTTC. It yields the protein CASRGTGGVEQYF.

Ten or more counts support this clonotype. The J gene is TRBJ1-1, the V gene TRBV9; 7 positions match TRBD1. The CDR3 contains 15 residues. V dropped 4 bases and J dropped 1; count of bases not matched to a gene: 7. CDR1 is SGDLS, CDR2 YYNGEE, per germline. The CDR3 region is CASSYTGQKNTEAFF. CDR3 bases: TGTGCCAGCAGCTACACGGGACAGAAGAACACTGAAGCTTTCTTT.

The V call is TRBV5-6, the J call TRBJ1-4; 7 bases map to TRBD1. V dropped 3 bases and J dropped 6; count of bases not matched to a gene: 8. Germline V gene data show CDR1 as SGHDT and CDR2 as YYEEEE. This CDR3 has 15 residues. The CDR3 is CASSWAGGRDEKLFF. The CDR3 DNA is TGTGCCAGCAGCTGGGCAGGGGGGCGGGATGAAAAACTGTTTTTT.

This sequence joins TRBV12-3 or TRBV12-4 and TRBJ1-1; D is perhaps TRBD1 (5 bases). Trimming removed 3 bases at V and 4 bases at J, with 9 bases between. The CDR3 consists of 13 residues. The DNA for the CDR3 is TGTGCCAGCAGTTTTTTCGGGGGCACTGAAGCTTTCTTT. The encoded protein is CASSFFGGTEAFF.

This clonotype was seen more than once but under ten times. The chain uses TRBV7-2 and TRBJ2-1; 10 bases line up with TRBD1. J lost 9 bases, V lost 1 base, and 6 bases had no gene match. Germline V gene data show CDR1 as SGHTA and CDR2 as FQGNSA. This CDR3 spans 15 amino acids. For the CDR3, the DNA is TGTGCCAGCAGCTTAGGAGACAGGGGGCTTAGTGAGCAGTTCTTC. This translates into CASSLGDRGLSEQFF.

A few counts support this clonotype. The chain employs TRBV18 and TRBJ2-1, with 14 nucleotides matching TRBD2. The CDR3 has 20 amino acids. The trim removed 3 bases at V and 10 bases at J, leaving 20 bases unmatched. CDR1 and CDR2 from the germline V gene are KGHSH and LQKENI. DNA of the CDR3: TGTGCCAGCTCACCCGGCCCGGGACTAGCGGGAGTTCGAGGGTCAGGAGAGCAGTTCTTC. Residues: CASSPGPGLAGVRGSGEQFF. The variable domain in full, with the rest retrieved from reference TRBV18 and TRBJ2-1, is NAGVMQNPRHLVRRRGQEARLRCSPMKGHSHVYWYRQLPEEGLKFMVYLQKENIIDESGMPKERFSAEFPKEGPSILRIQQVVRGDSAAYFCASSPGPGLAGVRGSGEQFFGPGTRLTVL.

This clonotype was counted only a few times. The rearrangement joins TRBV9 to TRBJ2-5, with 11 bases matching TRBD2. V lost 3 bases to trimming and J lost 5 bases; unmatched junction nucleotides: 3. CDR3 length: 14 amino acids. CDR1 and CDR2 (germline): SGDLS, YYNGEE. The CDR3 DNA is TGTGCCAGCAGCGAATCTAGCGGGAGGGAGACCCAGTACTTC. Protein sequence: CASSESSGRETQYF.

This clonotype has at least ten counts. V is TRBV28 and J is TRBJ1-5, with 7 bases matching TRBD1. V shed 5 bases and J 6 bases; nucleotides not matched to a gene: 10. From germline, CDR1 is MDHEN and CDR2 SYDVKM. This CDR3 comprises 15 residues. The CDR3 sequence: CASSPSGGAGQPQHF. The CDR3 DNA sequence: TGTGCCAGCAGTCCTTCAGGGGGGGCGGGTCAGCCCCAGCATTTT.

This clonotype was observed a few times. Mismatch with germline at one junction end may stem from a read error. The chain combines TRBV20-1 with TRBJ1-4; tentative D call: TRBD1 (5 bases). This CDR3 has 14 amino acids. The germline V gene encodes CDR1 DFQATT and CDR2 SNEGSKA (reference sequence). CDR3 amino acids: CSASGRGANEKLLF. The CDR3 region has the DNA TGCAGTGCTAGCGGTCGAGGGGCGAATGAAAAACTGCTTTTT.